This entry features one T cell receptor beta chain sequence. The sample comes from a study of blood T cell repertoires in COVID-19. The table came from immunoSEQ multiplex PCR; TCRdb's copy has only in-frame clones and leaves some out. Of under 95,000 clones listed, roughly 80% were seen once; the top ten hold about 11%. This CDR3 has 14 residues. Trimming shortened V by 0 bases and J by 4 bases, and 10 bases separated the two germline ends. Per germline, CDR1 SGHVS and CDR2 FQNEAQ. The V gene is TRBV7-8, the J gene TRBJ2-7, with D maybe TRBD2 (6 bases). The sequencing sample was made of peripheral blood. The source of this sequence is a man in his 70s with acute or convalescent COVID-19. Here the CDR3 reads CASSLAGTEYEQYF. The CDR3 DNA sequence: TGTGCCAGCAGCTTAGCTGGGACTGAATACGAGCAGTACTTC.